What follows are 26 T cell receptor beta chains derived from one specimen sequenced in a study of blood T cell repertoires in COVID-19. TCRdb's copy holds only in-frame clones and misses some; the assay was immunoSEQ multiplex PCR. The sample has around 310,000 clones; around 92% are singletons. The sequenced material came from PBMCs or T cells enriched from blood (not recorded which). The receptor source for this set is a woman in her thirties who had recovered from COVID-19.

This chain uses TRBV7-2 with TRBJ1-2; no reliable D call. Trimming stripped 2 bases from V and 7 bases from J, with 11 bases between. The CDR3 is 13 amino acids. Per the germline V gene, CDR1 is SGHTA and CDR2 is FQGNSA. The CDR3 DNA follows: TGTGCCAGCAGCTTAATGCCCGGTTCTGGCTACACCTTC. Translating it yields CASSLMPGSGYTF.

The rearrangement joins TRBV5-1 to TRBJ1-6; TRBD1 is a possible D gene (6 bases). V lost 0 bases, J lost 6 bases, and 10 bases lay in between. The CDR3 is 15 amino acids. Germline-derived CDR1 and CDR2 are SGHRS and YFSETQ. The CDR3 here is CASSLGTGFNSPLHF. CDR3 nucleotide sequence: TGCGCCAGCAGCTTGGGTACAGGGTTTAATTCACCCCTCCACTTT. The full variable domain, rest sourced from reference TRBV5-1 and TRBJ1-6, is KAGVTQTPRYLIKTRGQQVTLSCSPISGHRSVSWYQQTPGQGLQFLFEYFSETQRNKGNFPGRFSGRQFSNSRSEMNVSTLELGDSALYLCASSLGTGFNSPLHFGNGTRLTVT.

The V gene is TRBV30, the J gene TRBJ1-4; perhaps TRBD1 as D (5 bases). The germline V and J ends were trimmed by 5 bases and 5 bases, with 15 bases remaining between them. This CDR3 contains 14 residues. Germline V CDR1 and CDR2: GTSNPN, SVGIG (reference sequence). DNA for the CDR3: TGTGCCTGGTCCAGGGCCCGGCCAAATGAAAAACTGTTTTTT. This encodes CAWSRARPNEKLFF.

This clone is a singleton in its sample. The rearrangement uses TRBV6-1 and TRBJ1-3; D is undetermined. Trimming took 5 bases from V and 1 from J, leaving 9 bases between them. CDR1 is MNHNS, CDR2 SASEGT, per germline. The CDR3 covers 14 residues. The CDR3 sequence: CASSYFGSGNTIYF. DNA of the CDR3: TGTGCCAGCAGTTATTTCGGTTCTGGAAACACCATATATTTT.

The rearrangement uses TRBV6-5 and TRBJ2-1; D gene uncertain. CDR1 and CDR2 (germline): MNHEY, SVGAGI. Deletions cut 8 bases from V and 10 bases from J, with 21 bases between. CDR3 size: 14 residues. Written as DNA, the CDR3 is TGTGCCAGCGCCGCACCAAGACTCGGCGGCGAGCAGTTCTTC. Its protein product is CASAAPRLGGEQFF.

The CDR3 spells CASSGTSADPYEQYF. The DNA of the CDR3 is TGTGCCAGCAGCGGGACTAGCGCCGACCCCTACGAGCAGTACTTC. This chain joins TRBV2 and TRBJ2-7, with 10 nucleotides matching TRBD2. V lost 6 bases to trimming and J lost 2 bases; unmatched junction nucleotides: 7. The CDR3 is made up of 15 amino acids. The germline CDR1 and CDR2 sequences are SNHLY and FYNNEI.

CDR3 bases: TGCGCCAGCAGCCAAGATGCGCGAGGCTGGAACACTGAAGCTTTCTTT. Its protein product is CASSQDARGWNTEAFF. The chain joins TRBV4-1 to TRBJ1-1; D is unclear. V was shortened by 0 bases and J by 1 base, with 12 bases between the two germline ends. In germline, CDR1 is MGHRA, CDR2 YSYEKL. There are 16 residues in the CDR3.

The chain employs TRBV14 and TRBJ2-3; 10 bases are shared with TRBD2. The CDR3 sequence is 17 residues long. V shed 4 bases and J 2 bases; nucleotides not matched to a gene: 9. The germline V gene encodes CDR1 SGHDN and CDR2 FVKESK. CDR3 sequence: CASSRRQREGTTDTQYF. In nucleotides, the CDR3 is TGTGCCAGCAGCCGAAGGCAGCGGGAGGGAACCACAGATACGCAGTATTTT. Looking up the rest from reference TRBV14 and TRBJ2-3 gives the full variable domain: EAGVTQFPSHSVIEKGQTVTLRCDPISGHDNLYWYRRVMGKEIKFLLHFVKESKQDESGMPNNRFLAERTGGTYSTLKVQPAELEDSGVYFCASSRRQREGTTDTQYFGPGTRLTVL.

The genes are TRBV10-3 and TRBJ2-5; TRBD1 aligns across 11 bases. This CDR3 region has 16 residues. Unmatched junction bases numbered 7, after V lost 6 bases and J lost 1 base. Germline CDR1 reads ENHRY; CDR2 reads SYGVKD. The CDR3 bases are TGTGCCATCAGGGACCGGGACAGGGGGACCCAAGAGACCCAGTACTTC. This gives the protein CAIRDRDRGTQETQYF.

V gene TRBV11-3 combines with J gene TRBJ2-3, with 8 bases that match TRBD2. The CDR3 sequence is 16 residues long. With V trimmed by 4 bases and J by 2 bases, 8 bases remained unmatched. Per germline, CDR1 SGHNT and CDR2 YENEEA. The CDR3, as DNA: TGTGCCAGCAGCTCGGGGCTAGCGGGCCCCACAGATACGCAGTATTTT. This gives the protein CASSSGLAGPTDTQYF.

CDR3 residues: CASSLTGYQETQYF. The CDR3 DNA follows: TGTGCCAGCAGCTTAACTGGTTATCAAGAGACCCAGTACTTC. This sequence joins TRBV7-9 and TRBJ2-5, with D hard to call. Germline V gives CDR1 SEHNR, CDR2 FQNEAQ (reference sequence). The CDR3 has 14 residues. The V gene lost 2 bases and the J gene lost 2 bases, with 9 bases spanning the gap.

The genes are TRBV5-4 and TRBJ1-1; D possibly corresponds to TRBD1 (6 bases). V lost 2 bases to trimming and J lost 4 bases, with 24 bases between them. The CDR3 is made up of 18 amino acids. Germline V CDR1 and CDR2: SGHNT, YYREEE (reference sequence). CDR3 loop: CASSFRAGVMRMGTEAFF. Written as DNA, the CDR3 is TGTGCCAGCAGCTTCCGTGCAGGGGTAATGAGGATGGGCACTGAAGCTTTCTTT.

The genes are TRBV7-6 and TRBJ2-5; TRBD2 matches 11 bases. The germline CDR1 and CDR2 sequences are SGHVS and FNYEAQ. There are 17 residues in the CDR3. The J segment lost 5 bases and the V segment lost 4 bases, leaving 12 bases of the junction unmatched. The CDR3, as DNA: TGTGCCAGCAGCTCCATACTAGCGGGAGTCCCAACGGAGACCCAGTACTTC. This encodes CASSSILAGVPTETQYF.

This clone appeared once. The V call is TRBV5-1, the J call TRBJ2-7; 7 bases fit TRBD2. The V gene's germline CDR1 is SGHRS and CDR2 YFSETQ. The V and J ends lost 2 bases and 7 bases, in that order; junction bases with no gene match: 9. The CDR3 has 14 amino acids. CDR3 DNA: TGCGCCAGCAGCTTCGGGGGACCGGGAGGAGAGCAGTACTTC. Protein product: CASSFGGPGGEQYF.

The genes are TRBV5-1 and TRBJ2-3, with D possibly matching TRBD2 (6 bases). The length of the CDR3 is 13 residues. V lost 2 bases to trimming and J lost 4 bases, with 8 bases between them. Per germline, CDR1 SGHRS and CDR2 YFSETQ. The CDR3 reads CASSFGEADTQYF. DNA of the CDR3: TGCGCCAGCAGCTTTGGGGAGGCAGATACGCAGTATTTT.

This chain uses TRBV3-1 (or the pseudogene TRBV3-2) with TRBJ2-3; TRBD2 is a possible D gene (6 bases). V lost 1 base and J lost 1, with 6 bases in between. The V gene's germline CDR1 is LGHDT and CDR2 YNNKEL (reference sequence). The CDR3 runs 14 residues. The CDR3 loop reads CASSQGEGTDTQYF. The CDR3 DNA follows: TGTGCCAGCAGCCAAGGGGAGGGCACAGATACGCAGTATTTT.

V gene TRBV5-4 combines with J gene TRBJ1-4; possible D gene TRBD1, 6 bases. Germline CDR1 reads SGHNT; CDR2 reads YYREEE (reference sequence). This CDR3 has 15 amino acids. V gave up 1 base and J gave up 1 base, with 8 bases separating them. The CDR3 is CASSLMTGTNEKLFF. DNA of the CDR3: TGTGCCAGCAGCTTGATGACAGGAACTAATGAAAAACTGTTTTTT.

The chain links TRBV11-2 to TRBJ1-2; 7 nucleotides align to TRBD1. Germline trimming cut 5 bases from V and 3 bases from J; bases unmatched to any gene: 9. This CDR3 region has 15 residues. The germline CDR1 and CDR2 sequences are SGHAT and FQNNGV. The CDR3, as DNA: TGTGCCAGCAGCGGGCAAACAGGGGACGACTATGGCTACACCTTC. Its protein is CASSGQTGDDYGYTF.

The chain uses TRBV2 and TRBJ1-5, with D maybe TRBD1 (6 bases). From germline, CDR1 is SNHLY and CDR2 FYNNEI. This CDR3 spans 15 amino acids. Trimming left V 5 bases short and J 1 base short, with 12 bases between. The CDR3 loop is CASSFTQGSNQPQHF. As DNA, the CDR3 is TGTGCCAGCAGTTTTACTCAGGGGAGCAATCAGCCCCAGCATTTT.

This clone was seen more than once but under ten times. This chain's CDR3 is CASSSGLAGHSTYNEQFF. DNA for the CDR3: TGTGCCAGCAGCTCTGGACTAGCGGGACATTCGACGTACAATGAGCAGTTCTTC. The gene calls are TRBV7-6 and TRBJ2-1, with TRBD2 identical over 12 bases. CDR1 and CDR2 from the germline V gene are SGHVS and FNYEAQ. The CDR3 length is 18 residues. The V and J ends lost 4 bases and 4 bases, in that order; junction bases with no gene match: 11.

This sequence joins TRBV10-1 and TRBJ2-2; D is possibly TRBD2 (5 bases). The V end lost 2 bases, the J end lost 8 bases, and 15 bases lay between the germline ends. The CDR3 sequence is 15 residues long. Per germline, CDR1 WNHNN and CDR2 SYGVQD (reference sequence). The CDR3 bases are TGCGCCAGCAGTGAGGGAGGCCTTCCTCCGGGGGAGCTGTTTTTT. Translating gives CASSEGGLPPGELFF.

This clone appeared a single time. The gene calls are TRBV9 and TRBJ1-2; D is unclear. V was shortened by 3 bases and J by 4 bases, with 16 bases between the two germline ends. The CDR3 loop spans 15 amino acids. Looked up from germline, CDR1 is SGDLS and CDR2 is YYNGEE. The CDR3 loop reads CASSAEGSGSYGYTF. DNA for the CDR3: TGTGCCAGCAGCGCGGAGGGTTCGGGGAGCTATGGCTACACCTTC.

The chain employs TRBV7-9 and TRBJ1-4, with D uncertain. The V gene's germline CDR1 is SEHNR and CDR2 FQNEAQ (reference sequence). This CDR3 is built from 13 residues. V shed 2 bases and J shed 5 bases, with 6 bases lying between them. The CDR3 DNA is TGTGCCAGCAGCTTAATCAGAAATGAAAAACTGTTTTTT. Its protein is CASSLIRNEKLFF.

This chain uses TRBV4-1 with TRBJ1-5; perhaps TRBD1 as D (5 bases). V gave up 0 bases and J gave up 6 bases, with 18 bases separating them. Germline V CDR1 and CDR2: MGHRA, YSYEKL. CDR3 size: 17 residues. The CDR3 protein is CASSQESGAATGQPQHF. CDR3 DNA sequence: TGCGCCAGCAGCCAAGAAAGCGGGGCCGCAACAGGTCAGCCCCAGCATTTT.

The V and J genes are TRBV27 and TRBJ2-7; 9 bases are shared with TRBD1. V lost 3 bases, J lost 1 base, and 7 bases stayed unmatched. The germline V gene encodes CDR1 MNHEY and CDR2 SMNVEV (reference sequence). There are 16 residues in the CDR3. Here the CDR3 DNA reads TGTGCCAGCAGTTTTGGAAAACAGGGGGCTTCCTACGAGCAGTACTTC. It codes for CASSFGKQGASYEQYF.

V usage is TRBV6-5 and J usage is TRBJ2-7; a possible D gene is TRBD2 (5 bases). This CDR3 has 13 residues. The germline V and J ends were trimmed by 0 bases and 6 bases, with 9 bases remaining between them. The V gene's germline CDR1 is MNHEY and CDR2 SVGAGI. The CDR3 region has the DNA TGTGCCAGCAGTTACTCGACGGGGTTCGAGCAGTACTTC. It codes for CASSYSTGFEQYF.